In this sample, the clone carrying this T cell receptor beta chain turned up a few times. Its antigen is still unknown. This record comes from a study of CD8 T cells in ankylosing spondylitis. Regarding the study as a whole: Eight or nine highly homologous variants formed a TCR beta motif that appeared characteristic of ankylosing spondylitis blood.

Trimming took 5 bases from V and 2 from J; bases not matched to a gene: 6. This CDR3 contains 16 residues. Germline values: CDR1 SGHTA, CDR2 FQGNSA. Library preparation for TCR beta used quantitative 5'-RACE with molecular barcodes. One entry per CDR3 protein results from TCRdb running MiXCR on the 5' RACE reads. This repertoire shows hundreds of thousands of distinct CDR3 sequences, about 13% found once; its top ten account for 6.8%. This receptor was obtained from a male donor with ankylosing spondylitis. The rearrangement joins TRBV7-2 to TRBJ2-1, with TRBD2 identical over 10 bases. Sequencing used blood, either unsorted or a sorted T cell fraction (not recorded which). In DNA, the CDR3 is TGTGCCAGCAGCACGCGTAGCGGGAGGACCTACAATGAGCAGTTCTTC. This encodes CASSTRSGRTYNEQFF.